A single sample gave rise to the 24 T cell receptor beta chains below, sequenced in a study of graft-versus-host responses after intestinal transplantation. The data were produced by immunoSEQ multiplex PCR, yet TCRdb's version contains in-frame clones alone and is incomplete. The table lists 90,000 to 120,000 clones, around 90% of them singletons. Their specific antigens are unknown. The sample consisted of unstimulated CD4+ T cells sorted from spleen or lymph node cells, taken before transplant. These receptors originate from a human donor who was the organ donor for an intestinal transplant.

This chain links TRBV4-2 with TRBJ2-5, with 10 bases that match TRBD2. V shed 0 bases and J 1 base; nucleotides not matched to a gene: 2. The CDR3 has 16 residues. Germline CDR1 and CDR2: LGHNA and YNFKEQ. The CDR3 here is CASSQDQRGGQETQYF. The CDR3 region has the DNA TGTGCCAGCAGCCAAGACCAGCGGGGGGGCCAAGAGACCCAGTACTTC.

J is TRBJ2-7 and V is TRBV2; D call uncertain. The CDR3 consists of 13 residues. Germline V gives CDR1 SNHLY, CDR2 FYNNEI. The V end lost 4 bases, the J end lost 3 bases, and 10 bases lay between the germline ends. This CDR3 is CASSGAEYYEQYF. CDR3 coding DNA: TGTGCCAGCAGTGGGGCGGAGTACTACGAGCAGTACTTC. Filled out from reference TRBV2 and TRBJ2-7, the complete variable domain reads EPEVTQTPSHQVTQMGQEVILRCVPISNHLYFYWYRQILGQKVEFLVSFYNNEISEKSEIFDDQFSVERPDGSNFTLKIRSTKLEDSAMYFCASSGAEYYEQYFGPGTRLTVT.

This chain uses TRBV6-1 with TRBJ1-2; 9 positions match TRBD1. Unmatched junction bases numbered 9, after V lost 3 bases and J lost 4 bases. The V gene's germline CDR1 is MNHNS and CDR2 SASEGT. This CDR3 has 16 residues. The CDR3 spells CASSEIMGQGVYGYTF. The CDR3 DNA follows: TGTGCCAGCAGTGAGATAATGGGACAGGGAGTCTATGGCTACACCTTC.

The CDR3 coding sequence is TGTGCCAGCAGTGAAAAACCAGGCCCGATACGGATGAACACTGAAGCTTTCTTT. Translation gives CASSEKPGPIRMNTEAFF. The gene calls are TRBV6-1 and TRBJ1-1; unclear D gene. Germline-derived CDR1 and CDR2 are MNHNS and SASEGT. The CDR3 is 18 residues long. V was clipped by 2 bases and J by 0 bases, with 19 bases between them.

The rearrangement uses TRBV2 and TRBJ2-3; D unclear. V was cut by 6 bases and J by 3 bases, with 13 bases left in between. The CDR3 is 14 amino acids. Per the germline V gene, CDR1 is SNHLY and CDR2 is FYNNEI. The CDR3 here is CASRKLMGTDTQYF. The CDR3 DNA reads as TGTGCCAGCAGGAAATTAATGGGTACAGATACGCAGTATTTT.

The chain combines TRBV6-1 with TRBJ2-3, with 7 bases that match TRBD2. The germline V gene has CDR1 MNHNS and CDR2 SASEGT. This CDR3 region has 15 residues. Trimming took 3 bases from V and 1 from J; bases not matched to a gene: 4. Here the CDR3 reads CASSEITSGTDTQYF. The CDR3 nucleotides read TGTGCCAGCAGTGAGATCACTAGCGGCACAGATACGCAGTATTTT.

The chain combines TRBV9 with TRBJ1-4; 12 nucleotides agree with TRBD1. V lost 3 bases to trimming and J lost 8 bases; unmatched junction nucleotides: 5. The CDR3 covers 15 residues. Germline V gene data show CDR1 as SGDLS and CDR2 as YYNGEE. CDR3 coding DNA: TGTGCCAGCAGCGCGGGACAGGGGGCAGGGGAAAAACTGTTTTTT. This codes for CASSAGQGAGEKLFF.

The V and J genes are TRBV6-6 and TRBJ1-1, with 7 bases that match TRBD1. The V gene's germline CDR1 is MNHNY and CDR2 SVGAGI (reference sequence). The CDR3 has 15 amino acids. V gave up 2 bases and J gave up 3 bases; unmatched junction bases: 6. DNA for the CDR3: TGTGCCAGCAGTTACGACGACAGGGTTGACACTGAAGCTTTCTTT. Its protein is CASSYDDRVDTEAFF.

Of note for this clone: A junction boundary mismatches the germline segment, possibly from a read error. The rearrangement uses TRBV2 and TRBJ1-2; 7 nucleotides align to TRBD1. CDR3 length: 15 amino acids. Germline V gene sequence: CDR1 SNHLY, CDR2 FYNNEI. CDR3 bases: TGTGCCAGCAGAGAAGGGACAGCTGGGACCTATGGCTACACCTTC. Encoded protein: CASREGTAGTYGYTF.

CDR3 sequence: CASSSHRASYEQYF. CDR3 sequence (DNA): TGTGCCAGCAGTTCGCACAGGGCCTCCTACGAGCAGTACTTC. The genes are TRBV27 and TRBJ2-7; tentative D call: TRBD1 (6 bases). The V gene lost 4 bases and the J gene lost 0 bases, with 10 bases spanning the gap. CDR3 length: 14 amino acids. Germline-derived CDR1 and CDR2 are MNHEY and SMNVEV (reference sequence).

V is TRBV9 and J is TRBJ1-6, with D perhaps TRBD1 (5 bases). V was pared by 3 bases and J by 6 bases, with 7 bases between. Germline loops: CDR1 SGDLS, CDR2 YYNGEE. CDR3 length: 13 amino acids. The CDR3 nucleotides are TGTGCCAGCAGCGCCCAGGGTAATTCACCCCTCCACTTT. It encodes CASSAQGNSPLHF.

The CDR3 DNA is TGTGCCAGCAGCGCGACCGGGACTAGCGTTTTTTTCCACGAGCAGTACTTC. It codes for CASSATGTSVFFHEQYF. The rearrangement uses TRBV9 and TRBJ2-7; 10 bases are shared with TRBD2. The CDR3 is made up of 17 amino acids. Germline CDR1 is SGDLS and CDR2 is YYNGEE. The junction had 14 bases not matched to a gene; V was cut back by 3 bases and J by 5 bases.

The V and J genes are TRBV5-1 and TRBJ1-2, with TRBD1 as a possible D gene (5 bases). Germline V gene lookup returns CDR1 SGHRS and CDR2 YFSETQ. Trimming took off 4 bases at V and 8 bases at J, with 12 bases between the two ends. CDR3 length: 12 residues. CDR3 residues: CASSHDRKGYTF. The CDR3 DNA is TGCGCCAGCAGCCATGACAGAAAGGGCTACACCTTC.

This chain joins TRBV19 and TRBJ1-3; 10 bases map to TRBD1. The trim removed 8 bases at V and 1 base at J, leaving 2 bases unmatched. The CDR3 contains 14 residues. The germline V gene encodes CDR1 LNHDA and CDR2 SQIVND (reference sequence). In nucleotides, the CDR3 is TGTGCCAGTGCGGACAGGGGGTCTGGAAACACCATATATTTT. The encoded protein is CASADRGSGNTIYF. The entire variable domain, with the rest obtained from reference TRBV19 and TRBJ1-3, is as follows: DGGITQSPKYLFRKEGQNVTLSCEQNLNHDAMYWYRQDPGQGLRLIYYSQIVNDFQKGDIAEGYSVSREKKESFPLTVTSAQKNPTAFYLCASADRGSGNTIYFGEGSWLTVV.

The chain couples TRBV5-4 to TRBJ1-1; no reliable D call. The CDR3 length is 16 residues. Trimming shortened V by 4 bases and J by 1 base, and 17 bases separated the two germline ends. Germline CDR1 SGHNT, CDR2 YYREEE (reference sequence). In DNA, the CDR3 is TGTGCCAGCAGCCCGGGATCAAGTGTTTCGAACACTGAAGCTTTCTTT. Translating gives CASSPGSSVSNTEAFF.

Remarks on this clone: One end of the junction is discordant with germline, which a read error may explain. The V gene is TRBV7-8, the J gene TRBJ2-2; D may be TRBD2 (6 bases). The CDR3 covers 16 residues. The germline gives CDR1 SGHVS, CDR2 FQNEAQ. The CDR3 here is CASRGLVGGNAGELFF. CDR3 DNA: TGTGCCAGCAGGGGTCTGGTAGGAGGGAACGCCGGGGAGCTGTTTTTT. Filled out from reference TRBV7-8 and TRBJ2-2, the complete variable domain reads GAGVSQSPRYKVAKRGQDVALRCDPISGHVSLFWYQQALGQGPEFLTYFQNEAQLDKSGLPSDRFFAERPEGSVSTLKIQRTQQEDSAVYLCASRGLVGGNAGELFFGEGSRLTVL.

J is TRBJ2-4 and V is TRBV18; 10 bases agree with TRBD2. Trimming at V came to 3 bases and at J to 1 base, leaving 9 bases not matched to a gene. Germline-derived CDR1 and CDR2 are KGHSH and LQKENI. The length of the CDR3 is 18 residues. The CDR3 here is CASSPRAGGTQAKNIQYF. CDR3 in DNA: TGTGCCAGCTCACCTCGAGCGGGAGGGACGCAGGCCAAAAACATTCAGTACTTC.

V usage is TRBV5-1 and J usage is TRBJ1-1, with D unresolved. Trimming left V 0 bases short and J 7 bases short, with 10 bases between. The germline CDR1 and CDR2 sequences are SGHRS and YFSETQ. The CDR3 has 13 amino acids. The CDR3 reads CASSLAGTDEAFF. The CDR3 nucleotides read TGCGCCAGCAGCTTGGCCGGTACAGATGAAGCTTTCTTT.

V and J are TRBV12-5 and TRBJ2-2; 8 bases match TRBD2. J gave up 5 bases and V 4 bases, and 6 bases lay outside the gene matches. Per germline, CDR1 LGHNT and CDR2 FRNRAP. This CDR3 region has 15 residues. The CDR3 sequence is CASGSSGYITGELFF. CDR3 sequence (DNA): TGTGCTAGTGGTTCTAGCGGGTATATTACCGGGGAGCTGTTTTTT. Looking up the rest from reference TRBV12-5 and TRBJ2-2 gives the full variable domain: DARVTQTPRHKVTEMGQEVTMRCQPILGHNTVFWYRQTMMQGLELLAYFRNRAPLDDSGMPKDRFSAEMPDATLATLKIQPSEPRDSAVYFCASGSSGYITGELFFGEGSRLTVL.

The chain links TRBV20-1 to TRBJ2-5; D is unclear. The germline gives CDR1 DFQATT, CDR2 SNEGSKA (reference sequence). Trimming removed 1 base from V and 5 bases from J, with 5 bases in between. The CDR3 totals 11 residues. DNA for the CDR3: TGCAGTGCTAGAGTGGGGGAGACCCAGTACTTC. This gives the protein CSARVGETQYF.

This clone occurred once. The chain has TRBV19 and TRBJ1-1; TRBD1 might be the D (6 bases). Trimming cost V 10 bases and J 1 base, with 28 bases left between them. Per germline, CDR1 LNHDA and CDR2 SQIVND (reference sequence). The CDR3 extends over 18 amino acids. The CDR3 nucleotides read TGTGCCACCGCACCTTCTCGACAGGCGGGGGGTAGGAACACTGAAGCTTTCTTT. Its translation is CATAPSRQAGGRNTEAFF. The complete variable domain, with remaining parts taken from reference TRBV19 and TRBJ1-1, reads DGGITQSPKYLFRKEGQNVTLSCEQNLNHDAMYWYRQDPGQGLRLIYYSQIVNDFQKGDIAEGYSVSREKKESFPLTVTSAQKNPTAFYLCATAPSRQAGGRNTEAFFGQGTRLTVV.

The chain has TRBV10-3 and TRBJ2-1; D gene ambiguous. The CDR3 totals 11 residues. V was cut by 6 bases and J by 8 bases, with 8 bases left in between. Germline CDR1 ENHRY, CDR2 SYGVKD. CDR3 in amino acids: CAIRLGDEQFF. CDR3 bases: TGTGCCATCAGGCTAGGAGATGAGCAGTTCTTC.

This clone was seen only once. The V gene is TRBV4-1, the J gene TRBJ2-7; D is possibly TRBD2 (6 bases). Germline loops: CDR1 MGHRA, CDR2 YSYEKL. The length of the CDR3 is 16 residues. The V and J ends lost 0 bases and 0 bases respectively, with 12 bases between them. CDR3 nucleotide sequence: TGCGCCAGCAGCCAAGATCCGGGGGTCAGCTCCTACGAGCAGTACTTC. Its translation is CASSQDPGVSSYEQYF.

This clone has just one count. The chain has TRBV18 and TRBJ2-7, with TRBD2 matching over 9 bases. With 3 bases clipped from V and 5 bases from J, the junction kept 8 bases outside the gene matches. Germline CDR1 and CDR2: KGHSH and LQKENI. This CDR3 is built from 15 residues. Here the CDR3 reads CASSPVGSGGHEQYF. In DNA form, the CDR3 reads TGTGCCAGCTCACCGGTGGGTAGCGGGGGCCACGAGCAGTACTTC.